Detailed here is one T cell receptor beta chain. Germline CDR1 is SGHRS and CDR2 is YFSETQ. The CDR3 contains 15 residues. Trimming removed 2 bases from V and 8 bases from J, with 16 bases in between. These data are taken from a study of shared clonotypes between healthy human individuals. The protocol was immunoSEQ multiplex PCR, while the TCRdb copy is restricted to in-frame clones and leaves out a portion. The sample lists around 1.1 million clones, roughly 80% occurring once. This receptor was obtained from a man younger than 35 in good health. Some clones in this sample may be carry-over from other donors' samples. The sample consisted of memory CD4+ T cells from PBMCs. The subset denotes: CD45RA-negative fraction. V and J are TRBV5-1 and TRBJ1-4; D might be TRBD1 (5 bases). CDR3 region: CASSFGRRADEKLFF. The CDR3 DNA follows: TGCGCCAGCAGCTTTGGTCGCAGGGCTGACGAAAAACTGTTTTTT.